These 23 T cell receptor beta chains originate from one sample sequenced in a study of T cells in Graves' hyperthyroidism and ophthalmopathy. The TCR beta CDR3 regions underwent amplification using RNA transcripts as the source. First-round RT-PCR of the TCR CDR3 relied on the HTBI primer set. Each CDR3 protein is one row after TCRdb ran MiXCR on the multiplex PCR reads. Of a few hundred thousand distinct CDR3 sequences in the sample, roughly 15% are singletons; the top ten hold around 20%. Sequencing input: blood. The receptors originated from a woman aged 55 to 70 with Graves' ophthalmopathy.

This clonotype was recorded a few times. The rearrangement joins TRBV11-2 to TRBJ2-7; D is unclear. This CDR3 has 14 residues. CDR1 is SGHAT, CDR2 FQNNGV, per germline. The V end lost 2 bases, the J end lost 3 bases, and 11 bases lay between the germline ends. The CDR3 loop reads CASSLHSSDYEQYF. The DNA of the CDR3 is TGTGCCAGCAGCTTACATTCGTCTGACTACGAGCAGTACTTC.

This clonotype was recorded at least ten times. V usage is TRBV5-1 and J usage is TRBJ2-7, with TRBD1 matching 7 bases. V lost 4 bases, J lost 2 bases, and 9 bases stayed unmatched. From germline, CDR1 is SGHRS and CDR2 YFSETQ. The CDR3 extends over 15 amino acids. The CDR3 is CASSQPATGAYEQYF. The CDR3 DNA reads as TGCGCCAGCAGCCAGCCTGCCACAGGGGCCTACGAGCAGTACTTC.

This clonotype was recorded only once. The chain carries TRBV18 and TRBJ2-3; D remains unclear. Germline CDR1 reads KGHSH; CDR2 reads LQKENI. The CDR3 has 15 residues. Trimming left V 8 bases short and J 2 bases short, with 17 bases between. The CDR3 here is CASRVAAVATDTQYF. CDR3 nucleotide sequence: TGTGCCAGCAGGGTCGCGGCGGTTGCCACAGATACGCAGTATTTT.

This clonotype was counted ten times or more. This rearrangement joins TRBV6-1 to TRBJ2-3; D gene uncertain. CDR3 length: 16 residues. Per germline, CDR1 MNHNS and CDR2 SASEGT. The germline V and J ends were trimmed by 0 bases and 7 bases, with 17 bases remaining between them. In DNA, the CDR3 is TGTGCCAGCAGTGAAGCGGTCAGCTACAAAAGTAATACGCAGTATTTT. This codes for CASSEAVSYKSNTQYF.

This clonotype was found many times. The rearrangement joins TRBV28 to TRBJ2-7; D is possibly TRBD1 or TRBD2 (5 bases each). V dropped 6 bases and J dropped 2 bases, with 17 bases sitting between them. Germline assignment: CDR1 MDHEN and CDR2 SYDVKM. CDR3 size: 15 residues. The CDR3 DNA reads TGTGCCAGCAGGCCTCCGGGGACGGGCACCTACGAGCAGTACTTC. Translation: CASRPPGTGTYEQYF.

This clonotype was observed at least ten times. The genes are TRBV12-3 or TRBV12-4 and TRBJ2-3; D gene ambiguous. Trimming stripped 7 bases from V and 4 bases from J, with 6 bases between. This CDR3 is 11 amino acids long. DNA for the CDR3: TGTGCCAGCACCTTCTCAGATACGCAGTATTTT. This sequence encodes CASTFSDTQYF.

This clonotype showed up just a few times. The J gene is TRBJ2-1, the V gene TRBV29-1, with D perhaps TRBD2 (6 bases). Germline V gene sequence: CDR1 SQVTM, CDR2 ANQGSEA. Trimming shortened V by 0 bases and J by 4 bases, and 10 bases separated the two germline ends. CDR3 length: 14 amino acids. CDR3 residues: CSVEEREEYNEQFF. The CDR3 DNA reads as TGCAGCGTTGAAGAGCGGGAAGAATACAATGAGCAGTTCTTC.

This clonotype has just a few counts. The rearrangement links TRBV5-4 to TRBJ2-5, with TRBD1 matching over 7 bases. Trimming removed 6 bases from V and 5 bases from J; junction bases left unmatched: 13. Germline values: CDR1 SGHNT, CDR2 YYREEE (reference sequence). CDR3 size: 15 residues. The CDR3 loop is CASKAWGWDSETQYF. Written as DNA, the CDR3 is TGTGCCAGCAAAGCTTGGGGATGGGACAGCGAGACCCAGTACTTC.

This clonotype was seen a handful of times. This sequence joins TRBV10-3 and TRBJ2-5, with D perhaps TRBD2 (6 bases). The V gene's germline CDR1 is ENHRY and CDR2 SYGVKD. V was trimmed by 6 bases and J by 1 base, leaving 9 bases between them. This CDR3 region has 13 residues. CDR3 nucleotides: TGTGCCATCAGGGGGGAGGTCCAAGAGACCCAGTACTTC. Amino acid sequence: CAIRGEVQETQYF.

This clonotype was counted many times. The rearrangement links TRBV6-1 to TRBJ2-7; D possibly corresponds to TRBD1 (5 bases). The CDR3 has 14 amino acids. The V end was cut by 6 bases, the J end by 0 bases, with 12 bases between. Germline V lookup: CDR1 MNHNS, CDR2 SASEGT. CDR3 DNA sequence: TGTGCCAGCAGCTATCTAGGGGACTCCTACGAGCAGTACTTC. This sequence encodes CASSYLGDSYEQYF.

The rearrangement links TRBV29-1 to TRBJ1-1; no firm D call. This CDR3 spans 13 amino acids. Looked up from germline, CDR1 is SQVTM and CDR2 is ANQGSEA. As DNA, the CDR3 is TGCAACGCTAAAAGCGGGAGGGCCACTGAAGCTTTCTTT. This codes for CNAKSGRATEAFF.

DNA of the CDR3: TGTGCCAGCAGTCCGATCGGCCGGGTCGAATCTGGCTATGGCTACACCTTC. Translated: CASSPIGRVESGYGYTF. The gene calls are TRBV6-2 or TRBV6-3 and TRBJ1-2; no clear D gene. V lost 5 bases, J lost 4 bases, and 23 bases lay in between. Germline CDR1 is MNHEY and CDR2 is SVGEGT. The CDR3 has 17 residues.

This clonotype showed up many times. The chain combines TRBV20-1 with TRBJ2-2, with TRBD2 matching over 7 bases. Germline CDR1 DFQATT, CDR2 SNEGSKA (reference sequence). Germline trimming cut 0 bases from V and 5 bases from J; bases unmatched to any gene: 6. The CDR3 sequence is 15 residues long. CDR3 DNA sequence: TGCAGTGCTAGAGACGCGGGAGTAGGTACCGGGGAGCTGTTTTTT. Protein sequence: CSARDAGVGTGELFF.

The J gene is TRBJ2-5, the V gene TRBV7-9; D is possibly TRBD2 (6 bases). Trimming removed 2 bases from V and 4 bases from J, with 20 bases in between. CDR3 size: 17 residues. Germline CDR1 SEHNR, CDR2 FQNEAQ (reference sequence). The CDR3: CASSLLTGGLLGETQYF. The CDR3 DNA follows: TGTGCCAGCAGCTTACTCACCGGGGGACTCCTGGGAGAGACCCAGTACTTC.

The genes are TRBV4-1 and TRBJ2-1, with 14 bases lining up with TRBD2. The CDR3 runs 17 residues. CDR1 MGHRA and CDR2 YSYEKL come from the germline V gene. V gave up 0 bases and J gave up 8 bases; unmatched junction bases: 6. CDR3 amino acids: CASSQDRGTSGSYEQFF. The DNA of the CDR3 is TGCGCCAGCAGCCAAGATAGGGGGACTAGCGGGAGTTATGAGCAGTTCTTC.

The J gene is TRBJ2-3, the V gene TRBV28; either TRBD1 or TRBD2 may supply D (5 bases each). Germline V lookup: CDR1 MDHEN, CDR2 SYDVKM. This CDR3 contains 16 residues. V lost 4 bases and J 1 base, leaving 15 bases between the germline ends. The CDR3 reads CASSSPLGVRTDTQYF. CDR3 in DNA: TGTGCCAGCAGTTCCCCGTTGGGGGTACGCACAGATACGCAGTATTTT. The variable domain in full, completed from reference TRBV28 and TRBJ2-3, reads DVKVTQSSRYLVKRTGEKVFLECVQDMDHENMFWYRQDPGLGLRLIYFSYDVKMKEKGDIPEGYSVSREKKERFSLILESASTNQTSMYLCASSSPLGVRTDTQYFGPGTRLTVL.

This clonotype was counted many times. The chain uses TRBV3-1 and TRBJ1-1; D call uncertain. Germline CDR1 reads LGHDT; CDR2 reads YNNKEL (reference sequence). Trimming removed 6 bases from V and 5 bases from J, with 10 bases in between. This CDR3 comprises 12 residues. The CDR3 is CASRGRGTEAFF. CDR3 nucleotide sequence: TGTGCCAGCAGAGGGAGAGGGACTGAAGCTTTCTTT.

This clonotype occurred many times. V and J are TRBV10-3 and TRBJ2-7; 7 nucleotides match TRBD2. The V segment lost 0 bases and the J segment 7 bases; nucleotides outside the gene matches: 6. Per germline, CDR1 ENHRY and CDR2 SYGVKD. This CDR3 region has 14 residues. The CDR3 loop reads CAISESGGGLEQYF. The DNA for the CDR3 is TGTGCCATCAGTGAGTCGGGCGGGGGTCTTGAGCAGTACTTC.

This clonotype has ten or more counts. The V and J genes are TRBV3-1 and TRBJ2-1; D perhaps matches TRBD1 (5 bases). There are 14 residues in the CDR3. V gave up 6 bases and J gave up 7 bases, with 16 bases separating them. Per the germline V gene, CDR1 is LGHDT and CDR2 is YNNKEL (reference sequence). CDR3 amino acids: CASRWQGVSNEQFF. In DNA, the CDR3 is TGTGCCAGCAGATGGCAGGGTGTTTCAAATGAGCAGTTCTTC.

This clonotype came up a few times. One base away lies a much larger clone, so this may be a sequencing read error. The J gene is TRBJ2-5, the V gene TRBV20-1; 7 bases align to TRBD1. Germline loops: CDR1 DFQATT, CDR2 SNEGSKA (reference sequence). With V trimmed by 6 bases and J by 3 bases, 10 bases remained unmatched. This CDR3 has 14 amino acids. DNA for the CDR3: TGCAGTGCCACAGGGGCCAGGAGCGAAGAGACCCAGTACTTC. Protein product: CSATGARSEETQYF.

This clonotype was observed a few times. This chain's CDR3 is CASSHLDVTYEQYF. The CDR3 nucleotides are TGTGCCAGCAGCCACCTGGACGTAACCTACGAGCAGTACTTC. The gene calls are TRBV14 and TRBJ2-7, with no clear D. This CDR3 has 14 amino acids. The germline V and J ends were trimmed by 3 bases and 2 bases, with 11 bases remaining between them. From germline, CDR1 is SGHDN and CDR2 FVKESK.

A remark on this clonotype: It may be a read error: a sequence one base away is much more abundant. The genes are TRBV5-1 and TRBJ2-7; maybe TRBD1 (5 bases). In germline, CDR1 is SGHRS, CDR2 YFSETQ. There are 13 residues in the CDR3. The chain's CDR3 is CASSTDRAYEQHF. CDR3 DNA sequence: TGCGCCAGCAGCACCGACAGAGCCTACGAGCAGCACTTC.

This clonotype was picked up many times. V is TRBV20-1 and J is TRBJ2-5; a weak D match, TRBD2 (6 bases). The V gene lost 4 bases and the J gene lost 2 bases, with 17 bases spanning the gap. Looked up from germline, CDR1 is DFQATT and CDR2 is SNEGSKA (reference sequence). This CDR3 contains 15 residues. CDR3 residues: CSAIPVVAEQETQYF. The CDR3 region has the DNA TGCAGTGCTATCCCCGTGGTAGCGGAACAAGAGACCCAGTACTTC.